Only a few counts were recorded for the clone carrying this TCR beta chain. What it binds is not known. The data derive from a study of T cell responses to AZD1222 COVID-19 vaccine. Assay: immunoSEQ multiplex PCR; the TCRdb copy retains only in-frame clones and omits some. The repertoire has fewer than 250,000 clones, approximately 94% of them found once; the top ten carry about 1%. Study-wide results and limits: Without day 14 samples, only post-peak T cell repertoires were studied.

This CDR3 region has 16 residues. Trimming left V 2 bases short and J 4 bases short, with 17 bases between. Germline CDR1 and CDR2: MGHRA and YSYEKL. V gene TRBV4-1 combines with J gene TRBJ1-2; D possibly corresponds to TRBD1 (5 bases). The receptor's source is an adult in good health. Source: peripheral blood, taken on day 0 of MenACWY control vaccination. In DNA, the CDR3 is TGCGCCAGCAGCCAACCCTTGGGGACTCTGAGCTATGGCTACACCTTC. Translated: CASSQPLGTLSYGYTF.